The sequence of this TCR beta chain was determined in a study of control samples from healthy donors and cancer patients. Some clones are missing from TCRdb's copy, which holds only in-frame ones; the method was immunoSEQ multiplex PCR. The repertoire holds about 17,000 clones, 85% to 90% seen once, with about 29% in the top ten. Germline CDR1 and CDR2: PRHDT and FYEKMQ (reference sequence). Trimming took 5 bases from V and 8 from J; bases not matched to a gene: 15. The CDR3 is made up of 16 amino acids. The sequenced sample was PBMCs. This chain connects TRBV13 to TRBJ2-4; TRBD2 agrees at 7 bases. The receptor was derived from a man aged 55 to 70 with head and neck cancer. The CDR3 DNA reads TGTGCCAGCAGCCCAGAGGGACGCGGGGGAGGCGACATTCAGTACTTC. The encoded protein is CASSPEGRGGGDIQYF.